Listed below are T cell receptor beta chains from one sample, sequenced in a study of blood T cell repertoires in COVID-19. Measured with immunoSEQ multiplex PCR; TCRdb has only the in-frame clones, and not every one. The sample lists about 210,000 clones; approximately 84% were seen once. The material sequenced was peripheral blood. These receptors were collected from a woman aged 45-65 years with active or convalescent COVID-19. The CDR3 runs from the conserved cysteine through the conserved F or W. The D gene is left open where the match is weak. Not all rows give a size; the values are once, few, many and, for expanded clones, a class.

CASSHWGTRNTGELFF	TGTGCCAGCAGCCACTGGGGGACTCGGAACACCGGGGAGCTGTTTTTT	NA	TRBV3-1/TRBV3-2	NA	TRBJ2-2
CASSSGTGGEKLFF	TGCGCCAGCAGCTCCGGGACAGGGGGGGAAAAACTGTTTTTT	once	TRBV5-1	TRBD1	TRBJ1-4
CASSGTGVNYGYTF	TGCGCCAGCAGTGGGACAGGGGTTAACTATGGCTACACCTTC	NA	TRBV10-2	TRBD1	TRBJ1-2
CASSVWPGTSGAYEQYF	TGTGCCAGCAGCGTATGGCCCGGGACTAGCGGGGCCTACGAGCAGTACTTC	NA	TRBV7-9	TRBD2	TRBJ2-7
CASSQQGSSYNEQFF	TGTGCCAGCAGCCAACAGGGTAGCTCCTACAATGAGCAGTTCTTC	few	TRBV28	NA	TRBJ2-1
CASSIGYTEGPQHF	TGTGCCAGTAGTATAGGCTACACCGAGGGCCCCCAGCATTTT	few	TRBV19	NA	TRBJ1-5
CASNPQGYGYTF	TGTGCCAGCAACCCCCAGGGCTATGGCTACACCTTC	NA	TRBV28	NA	TRBJ1-2
CATGLAAAGELFF	TGTGCCACCGGACTAGCTGCGGCCGGGGAGCTGTTTTTT	NA	TRBV11-2	TRBD2	TRBJ2-2
CSVGEQGVNEKLFF	TGCAGCGTTGGGGAACAGGGTGTTAATGAAAAACTGTTTTTT	NA	TRBV29-1	NA	TRBJ1-4
CASSGTGTRILDEQFF	TGTGCCAGCAGCGGGACCGGGACTAGGATTCTAGATGAGCAGTTCTTC	NA	TRBV5-6	TRBD2	TRBJ2-1
CASSLGGGPNSPLHF	TGTGCCAGCAGCTTGGGTGGCGGGCCCAATTCACCCCTCCACTTT	NA	TRBV5-6	NA	TRBJ1-6